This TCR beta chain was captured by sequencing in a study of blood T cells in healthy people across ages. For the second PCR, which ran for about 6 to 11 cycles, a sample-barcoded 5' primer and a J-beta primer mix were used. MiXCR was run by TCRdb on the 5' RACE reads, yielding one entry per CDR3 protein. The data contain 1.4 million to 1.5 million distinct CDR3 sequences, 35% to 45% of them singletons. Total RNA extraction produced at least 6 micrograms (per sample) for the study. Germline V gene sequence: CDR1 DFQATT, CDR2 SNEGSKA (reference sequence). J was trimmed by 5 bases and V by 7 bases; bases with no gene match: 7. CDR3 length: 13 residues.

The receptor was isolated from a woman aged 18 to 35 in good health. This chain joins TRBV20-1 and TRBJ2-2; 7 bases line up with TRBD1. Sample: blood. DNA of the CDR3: TGCAGTGGCACGACAGGGCTAACCGGGGAGCTGTTTTTT. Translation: CSGTTGLTGELFF.